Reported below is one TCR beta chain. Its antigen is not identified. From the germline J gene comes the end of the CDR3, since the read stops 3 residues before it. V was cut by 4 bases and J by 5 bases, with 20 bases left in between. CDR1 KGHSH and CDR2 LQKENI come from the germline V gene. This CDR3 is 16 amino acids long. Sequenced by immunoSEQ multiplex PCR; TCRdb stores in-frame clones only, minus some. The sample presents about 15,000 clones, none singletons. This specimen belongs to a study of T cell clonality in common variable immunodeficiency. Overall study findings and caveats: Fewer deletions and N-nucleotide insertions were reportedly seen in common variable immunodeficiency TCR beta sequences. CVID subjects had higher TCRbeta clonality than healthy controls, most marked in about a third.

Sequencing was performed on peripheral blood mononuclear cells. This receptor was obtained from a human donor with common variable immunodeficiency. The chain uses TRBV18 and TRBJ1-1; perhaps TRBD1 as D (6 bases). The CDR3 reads CASSQGVGAEGTEAFF. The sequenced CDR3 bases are TGTGCCAGCTCACAAGGGGTGGGGGCCGAGGGGACTGAA.